This T cell receptor (beta chain) was recovered during a study of cytomegalovirus exposure and HLA in healthy donors. Study-level results: Judged likely to be a sequencing artifact was a cluster of highly shared sequence variants. Several top significant clusters appeared, in a later analysis, to be linked to common viral pathogens.

This CDR3 region has 11 residues. V was pared by 9 bases and J by 9 bases, with 5 bases of the junction left unmatched. The germline V gene has CDR1 WSHSY and CDR2 SAAADI. PCR employed 60 Vbeta and 13 Jbeta primers. Profiling relied on immunoSEQ multiplex PCR, and the TCRdb table lists in-frame clones only, not all of them. This table has 40,000 or so clones, 77% appearing once. A word on this clone: Its antigen is unidentified.

Specimen: PBMCs. The source is a man aged 25-40 years in good health and CMV-seronegative. The chain employs TRBV10-2 and TRBJ2-1, with TRBD1 matching 7 bases. This CDR3 is CASTGVGEQFF. For the CDR3, the DNA is TGCGCCAGTACAGGGGTCGGTGAGCAGTTCTTC.